The source of this T cell receptor (beta chain) is a study of identical twins. Broader study findings: Cord blood beta clonotypes that were abundant carried fewer insertions, and memory repertoires showed no such trend. Sequences that were beta out-of-frame showed weaker excess twin sharing.

The V gene end was trimmed by 5 bases and the J gene end by 3 bases; junction bases not matched to a gene: 9. The V gene's germline CDR1 is SGHNT and CDR2 YENEEA. This CDR3 comprises 16 residues. A word on this clonotype: Antigen specificity is unknown.

The cDNA had a unique molecular identifier and a template-switch universal primer site. MiXCR was run by TCRdb on the 5' RACE reads, yielding one entry per CDR3 protein. The sample consists of about 200,000 distinct CDR3 sequences, more than 9% of them appearing once. This rearrangement joins TRBV11-3 to TRBJ2-3; 9 nucleotides align to TRBD2. Sample: memory T cells sorted from blood. The sequence came from a man aged 50 to 59 in good health. The CDR3 loop is CASSQPTSGRTDTQYF. The DNA for the CDR3 is TGTGCCAGCAGCCAACCGACTAGCGGACGAACAGATACGCAGTATTTT. The full variable domain, completed using reference TRBV11-3 and TRBJ2-3, is EAGVVQSPRYKIIEKKQPVAFWCNPISGHNTLYWYLQNLGQGPELLIRYENEEAVDDSQLPKDRFSAERLKGVDSTLKIQPAELGDSAVYLCASSQPTSGRTDTQYFGPGTRLTVL.